This T cell receptor beta chain was recovered during a study of control samples from healthy donors and cancer patients. Repertoires were generated with immunoSEQ multiplex PCR, while TCRdb's copy carries only in-frame clones and drops some. The data hold about 120,000 clones, with more than 90% observed a single time. The germline gives CDR1 KGHSH, CDR2 LQKENI. V dropped 3 bases and J dropped 4 bases, with 12 bases sitting between them. The CDR3 is 14 residues long. This rearrangement joins TRBV18 to TRBJ1-1; no firm D call. The receptor comes from a man aged 18 to 29 in good health. The sequenced sample was blood. As DNA, the CDR3 is TGTGCCAGCTCACCCGACTATGGGCGCACTGAAGCTTTCTTT. Its translation: CASSPDYGRTEAFF.